This TCR beta chain was captured in a study of blood T cell repertoires in COVID-19. Study in general: Sites across the United States, Italy and Spain contributed samples from acute and convalescent COVID-19. The cDNA or gDNA used as material had been derived from T cells, B-cell-depleted T cells, or PBMCs.

Per the original methods: Amplifying reference gene primers gave estimates of nucleated cell counts. Some clones are missing from TCRdb's copy, which holds only in-frame ones; the method was immunoSEQ multiplex PCR. The V and J calls and the clone size are those of that table, but D and trimming were determined from the DNA. Of tens of thousands of clones in the sample, about nine tenths are singletons; the top ten hold 15%. This CDR3 has 16 amino acids. From germline, CDR1 is SGHTS and CDR2 YDEGEE. J gave up 2 bases and V 0 bases, and 4 bases lay outside the gene matches. The chain couples TRBV5-8 to TRBJ2-5; 10 bases fit TRBD1. The sequence came from a male donor with acute or convalescent COVID-19. The sample was peripheral blood. CDR3 protein: CASSLGQGASQETQYF. DNA for the CDR3: TGTGCCAGCAGCTTGGGACAGGGGGCGAGTCAAGAGACCCAGTACTTC.